The 27 T cell receptor beta chains presented below share a single source sample, sequenced in a study of blood T cells in healthy people across ages. PCR was performed a second time for roughly 7 to 11 cycles using a sample-barcoded 5' primer and a J-beta primer mix. A single record per CDR3 protein comes from TCRdb applying MiXCR to the 5' RACE reads. The sample consists of under 2 million distinct CDR3 sequences, about 31% of them appearing once. The material sequenced was blood. The receptors here all came from a woman aged 25-40 years in good health.

The rearrangement uses TRBV5-1 and TRBJ2-1; tentatively, D is TRBD1 (6 bases). The ends were cut back, 2 bases at V and 7 bases at J, with 13 bases in the middle. The germline V gene has CDR1 SGHRS and CDR2 YFSETQ. The CDR3 contains 14 residues. CDR3 coding DNA: TGCGCCAGCAGCTTACGAGCACAGGGAAATGAGCAGTTCTTC. It encodes CASSLRAQGNEQFF.

The J gene is TRBJ2-7, the V gene TRBV3-1, with D possibly called TRBD1 or TRBD2 (7 bases each). Trimming removed 4 bases at V and 2 bases at J, with 21 bases between. This CDR3 contains 17 residues. CDR1 is LGHDT, CDR2 YNNKEL, per germline (reference sequence). The CDR3 sequence: CASSPQGGAGLPYEQYF. The CDR3 DNA reads TGTGCCAGCAGCCCTCAGGGGGGGGCAGGGCTCCCCTACGAGCAGTACTTC.

The chain recombines TRBV7-9 with TRBJ1-1, with D uncertain. The CDR3 sequence is 13 residues long. CDR1 and CDR2 (germline): SEHNR, FQNEAQ (reference sequence). The V end lost 1 base, the J end lost 6 bases, and 9 bases lay between the germline ends. CDR3 sequence reads: CASSLEVRPEAFF. The CDR3 DNA follows: TGTGCCAGCAGCTTAGAGGTCCGGCCTGAAGCTTTCTTT.

Concerning this clonotype itself: A read error may explain this, as a much larger clone is one base away. The genes are TRBV4-1 and TRBJ2-5; TRBD2 matches at 8 bases. V was pared by 0 bases and J by 5 bases, with 14 bases of the junction left unmatched. The V gene's germline CDR1 is MGHRA and CDR2 YSYEKL. This CDR3 has 18 residues. CDR3 region: CASSQDRVGGALYETQYF. DNA of the CDR3: TGCGCCAGCAGCCAAGATCGGGTCGGGGGGGCTCTCTACGAGACCCAGTACTTC.

Comment on this clonotype: An end of the junction differs from the germline gene, which may be a read error. The chain couples TRBV6-2 or TRBV6-3 to TRBJ2-7, with 7 bases identical to TRBD1. Germline V gene sequence: CDR1 MNHEY, CDR2 SVGEGT. This CDR3 has 12 residues. CDR3 in DNA: TGTGCCAGCAGAAGGGGGCCCTACGGGCAGTACTTC. It is translated as CASRRGPYGQYF.

This clonotype was observed at least ten times. The chain couples TRBV20-1 to TRBJ2-7, with D possibly being TRBD2 (5 bases). The germline V gene encodes CDR1 DFQATT and CDR2 SNEGSKA (reference sequence). The CDR3 runs 14 residues. Trimming cost V 0 bases and J 2 bases, with 11 bases left between them. CDR3 protein: CSARDLARAYEQYF. CDR3 nucleotide sequence: TGCAGTGCTAGAGATTTGGCGAGGGCCTACGAGCAGTACTTC.

In this sample, this clonotype turned up many times. The junction differs from germline at one of its ends, possibly a read error. The rearrangement uses TRBV5-1 and TRBJ2-1; unclear D gene. The CDR3 runs 13 residues. Per the germline V gene, CDR1 is SGHRS and CDR2 is YFSETQ. CDR3 bases: TGTGCCAGCAGCCTACCCCCCTACAATGAGCAGTTCTTC. This codes for CASSLPPYNEQFF. Based on the CDR3 plus reference TRBV5-1 and TRBJ2-1, the full variable domain is KAGVTQTPRYLIKTRGQQVTLSCSPISGHRSVSWYQQTPGQGLQFLFEYFSETQRNKGNFPGRFSGRQFSNSRSEMNVSTLELGDSALYLCASSLPPYNEQFFGPGTRLTVL.

This chain uses TRBV20-1 with TRBJ2-1; TRBD2 might be the D (5 bases). CDR1 and CDR2 (germline): DFQATT, SNEGSKA (reference sequence). The CDR3 totals 16 residues. V lost 1 base, J lost 2 bases, and 15 bases lay in between. The CDR3 region is CSARGLRETTYNEQFF. In nucleotides, the CDR3 is TGCAGTGCTAGAGGTCTACGGGAAACGACCTACAATGAGCAGTTCTTC.

V gene TRBV7-3 combines with J gene TRBJ2-1, with 13 positions matching TRBD2. V trimming: 5 bases; J trimming: 8 bases; junction bases outside the gene matches: 6. The CDR3 has 15 residues. The V gene's germline CDR1 is SGHTA and CDR2 FQGTGA. The CDR3 loop reads CASSRMGLAGHEQFF. In nucleotides, the CDR3 is TGTGCCAGCAGCCGAATGGGACTAGCGGGGCATGAGCAGTTCTTC.

V usage is TRBV12-3 or TRBV12-4 and J usage is TRBJ1-2, with D uncertain. The CDR3 is 14 amino acids. The V gene lost 8 bases and the J gene lost 7 bases, with 20 bases spanning the gap. This chain's CDR3 is CASRLDLVEGGYTF. As DNA, the CDR3 is TGTGCCAGCCGACTTGATCTTGTTGAGGGTGGCTACACCTTC.

The chain couples TRBV10-3 to TRBJ2-3; possibly TRBD1 or TRBD2 for D (6 bases each). The CDR3 has 17 residues. With 6 bases removed from V and 0 bases from J, the gap between germline ends came to 19 bases. Germline loops: CDR1 ENHRY, CDR2 SYGVKD. Here the CDR3 DNA reads TGTGCCATCAGGGTGGAGGGGGGCAGCGAGAGCACAGATACGCAGTATTTT. Protein product: CAIRVEGGSESTDTQYF.

The genes are TRBV5-4 and TRBJ2-6; D might be TRBD1 (5 bases). Per the germline V gene, CDR1 is SGHNT and CDR2 is YYREEE (reference sequence). V gave up 0 bases and J gave up 7 bases, with 8 bases separating them. This CDR3 has 14 residues. In nucleotides, the CDR3 is TGTGCCAGCAGCTTGGGTGGGGCTGCCAACGTCCTGACTTTC. Its translation is CASSLGGAANVLTF.

The J gene is TRBJ2-1, the V gene TRBV27; 7 nucleotides line up with TRBD2. This CDR3 contains 13 residues. The germline CDR1 and CDR2 sequences are MNHEY and SMNVEV (reference sequence). J gave up 9 bases and V 3 bases, and 5 bases lay outside the gene matches. The CDR3, as DNA: TGTGCCAGCAGTTTGGGGGAGGGCGCTGAGCAGTTCTTC. The encoded protein is CASSLGEGAEQFF.

CDR3 bases: TGTGCCAGCAGTTTGGGGGGAAGCGGTTCACCCCTCCACTTT. This sequence encodes CASSLGGSGSPLHF. This chain connects TRBV28 to TRBJ1-6; the D gene is possibly TRBD1 (5 bases). Trimming shortened V by 3 bases and J by 9 bases, and 12 bases separated the two germline ends. Germline-derived CDR1 and CDR2 are MDHEN and SYDVKM. This CDR3 has 14 amino acids.

There are a few counts of this clonotype. V and J are TRBV11-2 and TRBJ1-1, with 7 bases lining up with TRBD1. Trimming at V came to 6 bases and at J to 6 bases, leaving 7 bases not matched to a gene. The CDR3 totals 13 residues. CDR1 is SGHAT and CDR2 is FQNNGV in the germline V gene. CDR3 amino acids: CASRIPGQSEAFF. The DNA of the CDR3 is TGTGCCAGCAGAATCCCGGGACAGTCTGAAGCTTTCTTT.

This clonotype occurred a few times. The chain is built from TRBV6-6 and TRBJ2-1; D may correspond to TRBD1 or TRBD2 (5 bases each). Trimming removed 6 bases at V and 7 bases at J, with 19 bases between. CDR1 is MNHNY, CDR2 SVGAGI, per germline (reference sequence). This CDR3 is built from 15 residues. The CDR3 DNA is TGTGCCAGCAGCCACACCGGGACCTTAGGGAATGAGCAGTTCTTC. This encodes CASSHTGTLGNEQFF.

The J gene is TRBJ2-3, the V gene TRBV27; 12 positions agree with TRBD2. Germline assignment: CDR1 MNHEY and CDR2 SMNVEV (reference sequence). This CDR3 is built from 18 residues. Unmatched junction bases numbered 8, after V lost 2 bases and J lost 2 bases. The CDR3 is CASSLLYRTSGDTDTQYF. The CDR3 DNA reads as TGTGCCAGCAGTTTACTCTACCGGACTAGCGGGGACACAGATACGCAGTATTTT.

V and J are TRBV20-1 and TRBJ2-3, with a possible D match to TRBD2 (5 bases). There are 15 residues in the CDR3. Trimming cost V 0 bases and J 5 bases, with 15 bases left between them. Germline V gene data show CDR1 as DFQATT and CDR2 as SNEGSKA (reference sequence). The CDR3 DNA is TGCAGTGCTAGAGACGGTGGCTCGGCGGGAGATACGCAGTATTTT. Its translation is CSARDGGSAGDTQYF.

A note on this clonotype: At one of its ends the junction is not consistent with the germline gene, which may arise from a read error. This chain uses TRBV7-2 with TRBJ2-3, with TRBD2 matching 10 bases. There are 16 residues in the CDR3. Germline-derived CDR1 and CDR2 are SGHTA and FQGNSA. The CDR3 region is CASSSGLAESTNTQYF. In nucleotides, the CDR3 is TGTGCCAGCAGCTCAGGACTAGCGGAAAGCACAAATACGCAGTATTTT.

This chain joins TRBV20-1 and TRBJ2-7, with D hard to call. The V and J ends lost 6 bases and 2 bases respectively, with 8 bases between them. CDR3 size: 11 residues. The V gene's germline CDR1 is DFQATT and CDR2 SNEGSKA (reference sequence). The CDR3 protein is CSAIVPYEQYF. CDR3 nucleotides: TGCAGTGCCATCGTCCCCTACGAGCAGTACTTC.

The V and J genes are TRBV5-1 and TRBJ2-1, with 7 nucleotides matching TRBD2. Germline CDR1 reads SGHRS; CDR2 reads YFSETQ. The CDR3 has 16 residues. With 4 bases clipped from V and 2 bases from J, the junction kept 9 bases outside the gene matches. This CDR3 is CASSPPSGAPYNEQFF. CDR3 DNA sequence: TGCGCCAGCAGCCCACCCAGCGGGGCCCCCTACAATGAGCAGTTCTTC. The full variable domain, with the rest looked up from reference TRBV5-1 and TRBJ2-1, is KAGVTQTPRYLIKTRGQQVTLSCSPISGHRSVSWYQQTPGQGLQFLFEYFSETQRNKGNFPGRFSGRQFSNSRSEMNVSTLELGDSALYLCASSPPSGAPYNEQFFGPGTRLTVL.

The rearrangement links TRBV30 to TRBJ1-2; 9 positions agree with TRBD1. V trimming: 2 bases; J trimming: 8 bases; junction bases outside the gene matches: 6. This CDR3 contains 13 residues. Germline CDR1 reads GTSNPN; CDR2 reads SVGIG (reference sequence). The CDR3 bases are TGTGCCTGGAGTTCAACCGGGACAGGGGGCTACACCTTC. Its translation: CAWSSTGTGGYTF.

This clonotype occurred a few times. The V gene is TRBV7-9, the J gene TRBJ2-7; D may be TRBD1 (6 bases). The CDR3 runs to 16 residues. V lost 1 base to trimming and J lost 5 bases, with 18 bases between them. Germline V gives CDR1 SEHNR, CDR2 FQNEAQ (reference sequence). The CDR3 bases are TGTGCCAGCAGCTTAGATGCGCAGGGGATCTTCCACGAGCAGTACTTC. As protein: CASSLDAQGIFHEQYF.

In DNA form, the CDR3 reads TGTGCCAGCAGCCCCCGGACAGGGCTTAGCTACACCTTC. This gives the protein CASSPRTGLSYTF. The chain links TRBV6-5 to TRBJ1-2; TRBD1 aligns across 8 bases. The V gene end was trimmed by 6 bases and the J gene end by 9 bases; junction bases not matched to a gene: 9. Germline CDR1 and CDR2: MNHEY and SVGAGI. This CDR3 has 13 amino acids.

This clonotype was counted between two and nine times. The chain uses TRBV4-1 and TRBJ2-7; 12 bases line up with TRBD2. This CDR3 is built from 16 residues. Losses at the gene ends were 5 bases for V and 4 bases for J; bases not matched to a gene: 9. The V gene's germline CDR1 is MGHRA and CDR2 YSYEKL. The CDR3 nucleotides read TGCGCCAGCAGCACCTTTCTAGCGGGGGGGCCTTACGAGCAGTACTTC. It specifies CASSTFLAGGPYEQYF.

This clonotype was picked up a small number of times. The genes are TRBV2 and TRBJ2-7; 7 bases are a match to TRBD1. Germline lookup yields CDR1 SNHLY and CDR2 FYNNEI. With V trimmed by 3 bases and J by 3 bases, 8 bases remained unmatched. The CDR3 has 15 amino acids. The CDR3 spells CASSDRRGRNYEQYF. CDR3 nucleotide sequence: TGTGCCAGCAGTGATAGAAGGGGGCGAAACTACGAGCAGTACTTC.

The chain links TRBV19 to TRBJ1-5, with TRBD1 matching over 9 bases. Trimming at V came to 3 bases and at J to 0 bases, leaving 9 bases not matched to a gene. CDR1 and CDR2 from the germline V gene are LNHDA and SQIVND (reference sequence). There are 18 residues in the CDR3. Written as DNA, the CDR3 is TGTGCCAGTAGTATTTTTGGGACAGGGCGTTATAGCAATCAGCCCCAGCATTTT. It yields the protein CASSIFGTGRYSNQPQHF.